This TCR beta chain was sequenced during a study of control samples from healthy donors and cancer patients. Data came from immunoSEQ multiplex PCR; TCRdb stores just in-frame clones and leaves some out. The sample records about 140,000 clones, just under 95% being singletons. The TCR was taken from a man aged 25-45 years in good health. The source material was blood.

The CDR3 sequence is CASSLPGVGGEAFF. In DNA form, the CDR3 reads TGTGCCAGCAGTTTACCCGGGGTCGGCGGTGAAGCTTTCTTT. This chain connects TRBV28 to TRBJ1-1; no clear D. Germline CDR1 reads MDHEN; CDR2 reads SYDVKM. The CDR3 is made up of 14 amino acids. The V end lost 2 bases, the J end lost 7 bases, and 14 bases lay between the germline ends.